One T cell receptor beta chain is described in this entry. This specimen belongs to a study of blood T cell repertoires in COVID-19. Study context: Samples of COVID-19 (acute and convalescent) were obtained from the United States, Italy and Spain. PBMCs, B-cell-depleted T cells, or T cells were the source of the cDNA or gDNA that made up the material.

Per the germline V gene, CDR1 is ENHRY and CDR2 is SYGVKD. CDR3 size: 14 residues. The V end was cut by 2 bases, the J end by 1 base, with 8 bases between. Data came from immunoSEQ multiplex PCR; TCRdb stores just in-frame clones and leaves some out. In the table there are about 400,000 clones, roughly nine tenths of which are singletons. Participant-given clinical history determined each cohort assignment. Two negative PCRs, clearance, or symptom resolution were required of recovered Cohort 3 donors. The TCR comes from a woman under 40 who had recovered from COVID-19. Sequencing input: PBMCs or T cells enriched from blood (not recorded which). The genes are TRBV10-3 and TRBJ1-1; the D gene is possibly TRBD1 (6 bases). CDR3 in DNA: TGTGCCATCAGTGAGGGGACAAGGAACACTGAAGCTTTCTTT. As protein: CAISEGTRNTEAFF.